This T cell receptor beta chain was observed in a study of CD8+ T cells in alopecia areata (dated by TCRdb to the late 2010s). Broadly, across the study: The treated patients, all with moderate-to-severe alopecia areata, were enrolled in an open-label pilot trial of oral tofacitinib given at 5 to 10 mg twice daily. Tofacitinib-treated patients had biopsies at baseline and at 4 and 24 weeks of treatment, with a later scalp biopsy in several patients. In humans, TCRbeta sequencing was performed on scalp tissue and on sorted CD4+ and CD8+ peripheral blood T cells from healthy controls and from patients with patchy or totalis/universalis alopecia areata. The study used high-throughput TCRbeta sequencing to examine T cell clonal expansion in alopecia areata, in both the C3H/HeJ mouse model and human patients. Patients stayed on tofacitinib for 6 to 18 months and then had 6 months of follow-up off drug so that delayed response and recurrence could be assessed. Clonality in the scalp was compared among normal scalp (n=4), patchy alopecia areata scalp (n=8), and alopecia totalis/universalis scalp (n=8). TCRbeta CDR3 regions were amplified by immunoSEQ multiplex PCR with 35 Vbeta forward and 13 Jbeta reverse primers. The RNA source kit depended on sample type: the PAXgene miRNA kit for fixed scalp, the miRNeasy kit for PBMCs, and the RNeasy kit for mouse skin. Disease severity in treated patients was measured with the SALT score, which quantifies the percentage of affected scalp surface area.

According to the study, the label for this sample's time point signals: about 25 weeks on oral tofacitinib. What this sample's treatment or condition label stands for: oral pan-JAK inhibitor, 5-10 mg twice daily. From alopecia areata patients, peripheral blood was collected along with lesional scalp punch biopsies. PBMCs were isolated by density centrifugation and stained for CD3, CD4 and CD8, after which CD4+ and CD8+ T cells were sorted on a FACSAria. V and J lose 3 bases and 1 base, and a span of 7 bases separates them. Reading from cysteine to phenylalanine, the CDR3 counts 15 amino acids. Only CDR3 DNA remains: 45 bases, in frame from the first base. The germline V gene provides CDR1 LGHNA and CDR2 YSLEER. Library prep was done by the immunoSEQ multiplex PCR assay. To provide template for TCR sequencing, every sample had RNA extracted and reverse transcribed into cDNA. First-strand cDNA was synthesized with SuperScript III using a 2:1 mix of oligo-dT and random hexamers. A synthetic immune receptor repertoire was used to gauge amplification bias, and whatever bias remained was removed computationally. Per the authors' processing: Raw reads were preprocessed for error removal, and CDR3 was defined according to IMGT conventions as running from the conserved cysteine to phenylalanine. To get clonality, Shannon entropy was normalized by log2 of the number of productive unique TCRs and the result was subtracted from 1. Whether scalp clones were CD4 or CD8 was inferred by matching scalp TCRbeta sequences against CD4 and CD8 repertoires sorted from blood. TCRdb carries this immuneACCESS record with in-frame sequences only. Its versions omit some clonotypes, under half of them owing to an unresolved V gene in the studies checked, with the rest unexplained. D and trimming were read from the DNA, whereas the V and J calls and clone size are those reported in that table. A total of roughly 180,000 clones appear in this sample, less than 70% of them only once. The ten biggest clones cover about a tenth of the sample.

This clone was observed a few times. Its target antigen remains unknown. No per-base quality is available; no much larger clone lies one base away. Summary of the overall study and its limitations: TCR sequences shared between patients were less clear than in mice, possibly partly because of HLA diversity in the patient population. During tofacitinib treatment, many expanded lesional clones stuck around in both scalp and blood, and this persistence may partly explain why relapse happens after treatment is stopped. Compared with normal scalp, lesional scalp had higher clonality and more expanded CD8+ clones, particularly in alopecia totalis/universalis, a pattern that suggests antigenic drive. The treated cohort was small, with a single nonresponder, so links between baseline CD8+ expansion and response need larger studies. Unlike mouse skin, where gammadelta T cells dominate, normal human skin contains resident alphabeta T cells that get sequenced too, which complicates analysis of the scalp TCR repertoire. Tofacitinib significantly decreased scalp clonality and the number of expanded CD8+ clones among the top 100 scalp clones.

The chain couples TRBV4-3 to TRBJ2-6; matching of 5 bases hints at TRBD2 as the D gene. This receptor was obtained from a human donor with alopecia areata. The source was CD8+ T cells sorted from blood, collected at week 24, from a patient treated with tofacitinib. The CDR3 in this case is CASSQGASGANVLTF. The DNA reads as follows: TGCGCCAGCAGCCAGGGAGCGTCTGGGGCCAACGTCCTGACTTTC.